This TCR beta chain derives from a study of cytomegalovirus exposure and HLA in healthy donors (dated by TCRdb to 2016 to 2017). For the study in its entirety: An earlier analysis of roughly 570 of the donors reported roughly 300 Gb of sequence data and 117 million unique TCR beta sequences obtained from some 200 million T cells. Approximately 310 gigabases of sequencing data and approximately 92 million unique TCR sequences made up an early release that covered approximately 650 HLA-typed donors. The genetic ancestry cluster associated with self-reported Caucasian donors included about four fifths of the 300 to 400 genotyped donors. The study aimed to test whether signatures of past pathogen exposure could be identified by cataloging public T cell receptors. The T cell repertoires of around 730 subjects were profiled by immunosequencing and related to cytomegalovirus serostatus. Along with the roughly 700-subject first cohort, a separate validation cohort of 120 different subjects was used. To predict cytomegalovirus infection status, the study combined high-throughput TCR immunosequencing, statistical association of individual TCRs with disease status, and machine learning. A later analysis re-analyzed previously published TCR beta repertoires from 550 to 700 donors and added high-resolution HLA genotyping to study TCR occurrence patterns. Rather than drawing on any new phenotypic data, the later analysis identified candidate immune exposures from TCR beta sequences and the way those sequences occurred across donors. An earlier analysis of 587 of the donors applied high-throughput TCR beta sequencing to assess whether each TCR beta V gene segment acted as functional or pseudogenic. Alongside the repertoire data, information on donor age, sex, ethnicity and CMV serostatus was compiled. A later genetic analysis took genome-wide SNP genotypes for about 55% of the 666 donors and used that subset as a discovery cohort. All discovery cohort repertoires had been generated on a single sequencing platform. Both class I and class II loci were covered by HLA typing, at four-digit resolution. The number of typed donors differed by locus: about 620-640 for A, B, C, DRB1 and DQB1; 500 to 550 for DQA1; over 600 for DPA1; and about 470 for DPB1. Four or five DR-DQ haplotypes were handled as single units for association and clustering, since linkage in the cohort was strong. On average, approximately 250,000 unique TCR beta nucleotide sequences were sequenced per donor among 398 genotyped donors of the cohort, with around 19% of those sequences being non-productive. Overall study outcomes, separate from this receptor: When HLA alleles, especially DR and DQ, strongly co-occurred, TCR associations were difficult to assign to individual alleles. A later analysis found that TCR association rates varied across HLA loci, with DRB1 alleles showing the most associated TCRs and HLA-C alleles the fewest. V-gene and J-gene trimming of TCR beta chains was associated with a missense DCLRE1C variant in a later genetic analysis, and the association was replicated in an independent cohort. Because some donors lacked HLA typing at each locus, the association tests relied only on the typed subset. The cohort was sequenced for TCR beta chains only, and without alpha or paired-chain data the features that could be detected were limited. Because the 87-base-pair reads could not distinguish some IMGT-functional V segments, including TRBV6-2 and TRBV6-3, those segments were excluded. A cluster of highly shared sequence variants was judged likely to be a technical artifact of the sequencing pipeline. In a later analysis, several top co-occurrence clusters were reported to appear linked to parvovirus B19, influenza, CMV and Epstein-Barr virus. Linkage disequilibrium might explain the correlated functional status among segregating V segments, but an unknown experimental factor could not be ruled out. A few of the identified cytomegalovirus-associated TCR beta chains were confirmed in vitro to be specific for cytomegalovirus antigens. Most CMV-associated TCR beta chains appeared to be HLA-restricted in a later analysis, and the HLA associations seemed to be driven largely by CMV exposure. According to a later genetic analysis, donors in an Asian-associated ancestry cluster had fewer N-insertions in productive TCRs than the approximately 670-donor mean. Sequencing depth was assumed to be roughly uniform across donors in the presence/absence analyses, though that assumption may not hold. Immune exposure information for the cohort was limited to CMV serostatus. The study gave a list of about 160 TCR beta chains associated with cytomegalovirus. Approximately 18 rarely observed V segments, including chromosome 9 orphons, were excluded from the earlier analysis of a few hundred of the donors because counts were too low. The classifier was reported to diagnose cytomegalovirus status with high specificity and sensitivity in both the original cohort and the validation cohort. It was suggested by the authors that the approach could potentially be generalized to other disease states and immunological phenotypes. In an earlier analysis of some 640 of the donors, most TCR beta V segments were observed in productive rearrangements about 90% or about 30% of the time, broadly matching IMGT annotations. Most TCR sequences were seen in very few donors, while some public TCRs were found in many individuals. A later analysis associated about 18,000 TCR beta sequences with specific HLA alleles at a false discovery rate of 0.05. A further reported finding was that TCR beta sequences accurately predicted the HLA-A and HLA-B alleles for most subjects in the first cohort. A later analysis found that HLA-associated TCR beta chains were more clonally expanded and had lower generation probabilities than equally common non-associated chains.

The CDR3 sequence holds 17 residues, the cysteine and phenylalanine included. CDR3 DNA only is kept here, 51 bases in frame from base 1. In the germline V gene (reference sequence), CDR1 corresponds to SEHNR and CDR2 to FQNEAQ. In total, around 600 healthy bone marrow donors made up the cohort. All cohort members were sampled while nominally healthy, although unrecorded immune exposures were likely present. The donor tested CMV seronegative and was one of the 352 seronegative cohort members. A peripheral blood sample was provided by each donor, and peripheral blood mononuclear cells were used for TCR beta sequencing. Genomic DNA extraction from the blood cell samples was performed with the Qiagen DNeasy Blood Extraction Kit. Comments on this clone: The antigen it recognizes is unknown. An end of the junction differs from the germline gene, which may be a read error.

Preparation of the library involved the immunoSEQ multiplex PCR assay. For the multiplex PCR, a mixture combining 60 forward primers for TCR Vbeta segments and 13 reverse primers for TCR Jbeta segments was used. A multiplex PCR assay on genomic DNA amplified the CDR3 region of rearranged TCR beta genes. The Illumina HiSeq System was used to sequence the amplified TCR beta libraries as 87-base-pair reads. For the original study's pipeline: A later analysis counted tens of millions of unique TCR beta chains across the 600 to 850 repertoires, and 10 million to 12 million of these chains were shared by at least two donors. A nearest-neighbor algorithm error-corrected the raw reads and collapsed the reads into unique sequences, merging closely related sequences to remove PCR and sequencing errors. CDR3 sequences were aligned to IMGT reference sequences to assign V, D and J gene segments. Each retained sequence needed at least a six-nucleotide match to both a V gene segment and a J gene segment. Rearrangements were called productive when the CDR3 lacked stop codons and stayed in frame with V and J; all others were non-productive. CDR3 was defined according to IMGT convention as the region running from the second conserved V-encoded cysteine to the conserved J-encoded phenylalanine. In an earlier analysis of around 540 of the donors, sequences lacking an unambiguous match to a single V gene segment were excluded. In an earlier analysis of roughly 600 of the donors, a V segment was called functional when productive rearrangements were above 56.7%, and segregating when the standard deviation between donors exceeded 5%. A statistical classification framework was built to diagnose cytomegalovirus status from the catalog of TCR beta chain sequences. In a later analysis, V and J genes were assigned by comparing TCR nucleotide sequences against IMGT/GENE-DB human TR gene sequences. In a later analysis, CDR3 sequences and most-parsimonious VDJ recombination scenarios were assigned using the TCRdist pipeline. In a later analysis, every TCR beta chain was defined by the combination of its CDR3 amino acid sequence and its V-gene family, and reads without a unique V-gene family were dropped. As a way to deal with suspected cross-contamination and a sequencing artifact, a later analysis dropped more than 500 nucleotide sequences that were highly shared and had low generation probability. In a later analysis, a clonal expansion index was calculated for each public chain from normalized within-repertoire ranks of inferred template counts. Generation probabilities in a later analysis came from a VDJ recombination model fitted to out-of-frame rearrangements, and those results were checked against IGoR. A later analysis scored TCR-TCR, TCR-HLA and TCR-CMV co-occurrence with hypergeometric tests, applying a repertoire-size bias correction to TCR pairs. In a later analysis, false discovery rates were estimated by permuting HLA or CMV assignments 20 times. A later analysis grouped co-occurring TCRs with DBSCAN, adding TCRdist sequence similarity when clustering within HLA-allele-positive subsets. Repertoires with fewer than 30,000 or more than 120,000 public chains, plus five repertoires with anomalous nucleotide sharing, were excluded from co-occurrence clustering. TCRdb took over this immuneACCESS table, retaining in-frame rearrangements with V and J assigned. Such tables are incomplete; in checked studies, under half of the missing clones stem from an unresolved V gene, and the remainder is unexplained. That table furnishes V, J and clone size, whereas the DNA furnished D and trimming. The sample contains more than 75,000 clones, over 80% of them found a single time. Of the sample, approximately 2.3% falls within the top ten clones.

The chain couples TRBV7-9 to TRBJ1-5; 5 matching bases give a weak D call of TRBD1. This TCR came from a man younger than 35 in good health and CMV-seronegative. What was sequenced was PBMCs. The DNA is as follows: TGTTCCAGCAGTATATCGTCCGGGCCAGAAAGGGGTCAGCCCCAGCATTTT. This encodes CSSSISSGPERGQPQHF.